These 29 T cell receptor beta chains originate from one sample sequenced in a study of OX40 agonist ivuxolimab in advanced cancers. Assay used: immunoSEQ multiplex PCR; TCRdb lists only in-frame clones, some missing. The top ten hold about 0.53% of the sample, which has over 70,000 clones, 85% to 90% seen once. The source material was CD4+ or CD8+ T cells sorted from blood, sampled in a trial of the OX40 agonist ivuxolimab. These receptor sequences come from an adult with an advanced solid tumor such as melanoma, head and neck, liver or kidney cancer.

The gene calls are TRBV6-5 and TRBJ2-5; 8 nucleotides line up with TRBD1. Germline lookup yields CDR1 MNHEY and CDR2 SVGAGI. The CDR3 is 13 residues long. Trimming at V came to 5 bases and at J to 5 bases, leaving 4 bases not matched to a gene. CDR3 DNA sequence: TGTGCCAGCAGTGGCGACAGGGGTGAGACCCAGTACTTC. Translating gives CASSGDRGETQYF.

The chain links TRBV4-1 to TRBJ2-7, with D perhaps TRBD1 (6 bases). V was trimmed by 0 bases and J by 2 bases, leaving 14 bases between them. Per germline, CDR1 MGHRA and CDR2 YSYEKL. This CDR3 is built from 16 residues. CDR3 sequence reads: CASSQDSGARAYEQYF. DNA of the CDR3: TGCGCCAGCAGCCAAGATTCAGGGGCTAGAGCCTACGAGCAGTACTTC.

The V call is TRBV12-2, the J call TRBJ1-2; the table's D call, TRBD1, was not checked against the DNA. TRBV12-2 constitutes a pseudogene. The CDR3 consists of 17 residues. The CDR3 spells CASRSYRGPPLRYGYTF. The CDR3 DNA is TGTGCAAGTCGCTCCTACAGGGGGCCACCGCTTCGATATGGCTACACCTTC.

The V call is TRBV5-5, the J call TRBJ1-4, with 7 bases lining up with TRBD1. The V segment lost 4 bases and the J segment 0 bases; nucleotides outside the gene matches: 3. The CDR3 has 15 amino acids. CDR1 is SGHKS, CDR2 YYEKEE, per germline (reference sequence). The DNA of the CDR3 is TGTGCCAGCAGCCTGCAGGGGGCAACTAATGAAAAACTGTTTTTT. Translation: CASSLQGATNEKLFF.

The chain uses TRBV28 and TRBJ2-3, with D perhaps being TRBD1 or TRBD2 (5 bases each). The V end was cut by 2 bases, the J end by 5 bases, with 20 bases between. Germline V lookup: CDR1 MDHEN, CDR2 SYDVKM. This CDR3 has 17 residues. The CDR3 DNA follows: TGTGCCAGCAGTTTACGATTTGGGACCGTCAACGGAGATACGCAGTATTTT. Its protein product is CASSLRFGTVNGDTQYF.

The table lists this clone with a count of one. This chain connects TRBV5-4 to TRBJ1-6; no clear D gene. The CDR3 covers 15 residues. Germline-derived CDR1 and CDR2 are SGHNT and YYREEE (reference sequence). V lost 4 bases to trimming and J lost 7 bases, with 15 bases between them. The CDR3, as DNA: TGTGCCAGCAGCAGAGGACCCCCTTCGAATTCACCCCTCCACTTT. Protein sequence: CASSRGPPSNSPLHF.

The CDR3 loop reads CASSLGWGGYTF. CDR3 nucleotide sequence: TGTGCCAGCAGCTTGGGCTGGGGGGGCTACACCTTC. J is TRBJ1-2 and V is TRBV5-4; a weak D match, TRBD1 (5 bases). The CDR3 is made up of 12 amino acids. Germline V gene lookup returns CDR1 SGHNT and CDR2 YYREEE (reference sequence). V shed 0 bases and J shed 8 bases, with 8 bases lying between them.

Details on this clone: Other DNA sequences from this sample encode an identical CDR3 as well. The V and J genes are TRBV5-4 and TRBJ2-6, with TRBD1 matching over 7 bases. The CDR3 contains 16 residues. Germline V lookup: CDR1 SGHNT, CDR2 YYREEE (reference sequence). V lost 2 bases to trimming and J lost 0 bases; unmatched junction nucleotides: 2. Written as DNA, the CDR3 is TGTGCCAGCAGCTTAGGACAGGCCTCTGGGGCCAACGTCCTGACTTTC. Amino acids: CASSLGQASGANVLTF.

A note on this clone: One junction end does not reproduce the germline sequence, and a read error may be involved. This chain joins TRBV28 and TRBJ2-7; D possibly uses TRBD1 or TRBD2 (6 bases each). The germline V gene encodes CDR1 MDHEN and CDR2 SYDVKM. This CDR3 comprises 12 residues. The CDR3: CASNGSGARRSF. CDR3 sequence (DNA): TGTGCCAGCAATGGTTCGGGGGCCAGGCGATCCTTC. Based on the CDR3 plus reference TRBV28 and TRBJ2-7, the full variable domain is DVKVTQSSRYLVKRTGEKVFLECVQDMDHENMFWYRQDPGLGLRLIYFSYDVKMKEKGDIPEGYSVSREKKERFSLILESASTNQTSMYLCASNGSGARRSFGPGTRLTVT.

The chain couples TRBV28 to TRBJ2-1; the D gene is possibly TRBD2 (6 bases). V lost 6 bases and J 0 bases, leaving 9 bases between the germline ends. This CDR3 region has 14 residues. Germline V gene sequence: CDR1 MDHEN, CDR2 SYDVKM. This CDR3 is CASRGGPSYNEQFF. The CDR3 DNA reads TGTGCCAGCAGGGGGGGTCCCTCCTACAATGAGCAGTTCTTC.

The chain recombines TRBV2 with TRBJ2-7; 7 positions match TRBD2. The CDR3 covers 14 residues. Germline CDR1 is SNHLY and CDR2 is FYNNEI. J lost 4 bases, V lost 1 base, and 4 bases had no gene match. The chain's CDR3 is CASSEEPAGYEQYF. The DNA for the CDR3 is TGTGCCAGCAGTGAAGAGCCAGCGGGGTACGAGCAGTACTTC.

V and J are TRBV7-8 and TRBJ1-3, with 8 bases aligning to TRBD1. Germline loops: CDR1 SGHVS, CDR2 FQNEAQ. Trimming at V came to 3 bases and at J to 5 bases, leaving 3 bases not matched to a gene. CDR3 length equals 14 residues. CDR3 residues: CASSLDRARNTIYF. CDR3 sequence (DNA): TGTGCCAGCAGCTTGGACAGGGCACGAAACACCATATATTTT.

J is TRBJ2-3 and V is TRBV2, with TRBD2 matching 9 bases. CDR1 and CDR2 from the germline V gene are SNHLY and FYNNEI. With V trimmed by 6 bases and J by 2 bases, 9 bases remained unmatched. The CDR3 has 16 amino acids. CDR3 in DNA: TGTGCCAGCAGAGAGGGGACTAGCTCCTCCACAGATACGCAGTATTTT. The encoded protein is CASREGTSSSTDTQYF.

The chain links TRBV19 to TRBJ2-6; D gene uncertain. The germline CDR1 and CDR2 sequences are LNHDA and SQIVND (reference sequence). The CDR3 length is 15 residues. Trimming cost V 0 bases and J 1 base, with 4 bases left between them. The CDR3 DNA sequence: TGTGCCAGTAGTATAGATGGTTCTGGGGCCAACGTCCTGACTTTC. Amino acid sequence: CASSIDGSGANVLTF. Drawing the rest from reference TRBV19 and TRBJ2-6, the complete variable domain is DGGITQSPKYLFRKEGQNVTLSCEQNLNHDAMYWYRQDPGQGLRLIYYSQIVNDFQKGDIAEGYSVSREKKESFPLTVTSAQKNPTAFYLCASSIDGSGANVLTFGAGSRLTVL.

The chain employs TRBV30 and TRBJ2-2, with TRBD2 identical over 9 bases. V shed 3 bases, J shed 8 bases, and the junction held 10 bases outside the gene matches. The CDR3 totals 15 residues. Germline CDR1 and CDR2: GTSNPN and SVGIG (reference sequence). CDR3 coding DNA: TGTGCCTGGAGGCGACTAGCGGCCGTCGGGGGGGAGCTGTTTTTT. This encodes CAWRRLAAVGGELFF.

The chain employs TRBV11-3 and TRBJ2-1, with TRBD2 matching 7 bases. The germline V gene has CDR1 SGHNT and CDR2 YENEEA. The V and J ends lost 2 bases and 8 bases, in that order; junction bases with no gene match: 3. This CDR3 is 13 amino acids long. CDR3 region: CASSLWGRDEQFF. The DNA for the CDR3 is TGTGCCAGCAGCTTATGGGGGAGGGATGAGCAGTTCTTC.

J is TRBJ1-5 and V is TRBV7-9, with unresolved D. The CDR3 length is 14 residues. The V gene lost 5 bases and the J gene lost 3 bases, with 11 bases spanning the gap. Germline V lookup: CDR1 SEHNR, CDR2 FQNEAQ (reference sequence). In nucleotides, the CDR3 is TGTGCCAGCAGCAAAGAAGGGATCAATCAGCCCCAGCATTTT. This codes for CASSKEGINQPQHF.

The chain couples TRBV5-1 to TRBJ2-7, with D tentatively TRBD1 or TRBD2 (5 bases each). V was shortened by 1 base and J by 0 bases, with 17 bases between the two germline ends. Germline V CDR1 and CDR2: SGHRS, YFSETQ. This CDR3 has 17 residues. CDR3 sequence: CASSLQPGPHTSYEQYF. Here the CDR3 DNA reads TGCGCCAGCAGCTTGCAACCGGGACCTCATACCTCCTACGAGCAGTACTTC.

The chain links TRBV9 to TRBJ2-1; TRBD1 is a possible D gene (6 bases). Germline V gene lookup returns CDR1 SGDLS and CDR2 YYNGEE. This CDR3 has 16 residues. V was shortened by 3 bases and J by 2 bases, with 15 bases between the two germline ends. The CDR3 spells CASSADRDITYNEQFF. In DNA form, the CDR3 reads TGTGCCAGCAGCGCCGACCGGGACATAACCTACAATGAGCAGTTCTTC. The full variable domain, its missing parts supplied by reference TRBV9 and TRBJ2-1, is DSGVTQTPKHLITATGQRVTLRCSPRSGDLSVYWYQQSLDQGLQFLIQYYNGEERAKGNILERFSAQQFPDLHSELNLSSLELGDSALYFCASSADRDITYNEQFFGPGTRLTVL.

V usage is TRBV5-4 and J usage is TRBJ2-6; 8 nucleotides align to TRBD1. Germline CDR1 is SGHNT and CDR2 is YYREEE (reference sequence). This CDR3 spans 17 amino acids. V shed 4 bases and J 2 bases; nucleotides not matched to a gene: 8. DNA for the CDR3: TGTGCCAGCAGCGGAAGACAGGGGTTGGCTGGGGCCAACGTCCTGACTTTC. Its protein is CASSGRQGLAGANVLTF.

The V gene is TRBV30, the J gene TRBJ1-1; a possible D gene is TRBD1 (5 bases). The germline V gene encodes CDR1 GTSNPN and CDR2 SVGIG (reference sequence). The V gene lost 5 bases and the J gene lost 4 bases, with 8 bases spanning the gap. The CDR3 has 11 residues. CDR3 in DNA: TGTGCCTGGGTCGGGGCCACTGAAGCTTTCTTT. It yields the protein CAWVGATEAFF.

The chain employs TRBV6-5 and TRBJ2-7; D gene uncertain. The CDR3 is 11 amino acids. V was shortened by 5 bases and J by 6 bases, with 8 bases between the two germline ends. The germline V gene has CDR1 MNHEY and CDR2 SVGAGI. CDR3 region: CASSVSPEQYF. CDR3 bases: TGTGCCAGCAGTGTATCCCCCGAGCAGTACTTC.

This chain links TRBV28 with TRBJ1-1, with D maybe TRBD1 (6 bases). Germline V gene sequence: CDR1 MDHEN, CDR2 SYDVKM. V was pared by 3 bases and J by 10 bases, with 12 bases between. CDR3 length: 12 residues. CDR3 nucleotides: TGTGCCAGCAGTTTTCAGGGGTGGGGAGCTTTCTTT. Translating it yields CASSFQGWGAFF.

V usage is TRBV19 and J usage is TRBJ2-2, with D uncertain. The CDR3 runs to 16 residues. The ends were cut back, 0 bases at V and 6 bases at J, with 14 bases in the middle. CDR1 and CDR2 from the germline V gene are LNHDA and SQIVND (reference sequence). CDR3 in DNA: TGTGCCAGTAGTATAGAGTACGGACGAGGTGCCGGGGAGCTGTTTTTT. It encodes CASSIEYGRGAGELFF.

This clone was recorded once. V usage is TRBV2 and J usage is TRBJ2-3, with D unclear. V was cut by 7 bases and J by 6 bases, with 8 bases left in between. The CDR3 has 11 residues. The germline gives CDR1 SNHLY, CDR2 FYNNEI. CDR3 residues: CASIPGDTQYF. The CDR3 DNA is TGTGCCAGCATCCCCGGGGATACGCAGTATTTT.

This chain joins TRBV19 and TRBJ2-5; TRBD2 aligns across 11 bases. CDR3 size: 15 residues. Germline V lookup: CDR1 LNHDA, CDR2 SQIVND (reference sequence). The J segment lost 5 bases and the V segment lost 5 bases, leaving 7 bases of the junction unmatched. In nucleotides, the CDR3 is TGTGCCAGTAGTCCGACTAGCGGGATGAGTGAGACCCAGTACTTC. Amino acid sequence: CASSPTSGMSETQYF.

The chain has TRBV28 and TRBJ2-7, with 11 bases that match TRBD1. The V segment lost 4 bases and the J segment 4 bases; nucleotides outside the gene matches: 9. The CDR3 is 16 residues long. Germline-derived CDR1 and CDR2 are MDHEN and SYDVKM. CDR3 nucleotides: TGTGCCAGCAGTTCTCCTCACGGGACAGGGGGGTACGAGCAGTACTTC. This encodes CASSSPHGTGGYEQYF.

The chain carries TRBV25-1 and TRBJ2-2; 15 bases are shared with TRBD2. Germline CDR1 and CDR2: MGHDK and SYGVNS. The CDR3 totals 18 residues. V was pared by 4 bases and J by 3 bases, with 6 bases of the junction left unmatched. CDR3 sequence reads: CASSGTSGRAGDTGELFF. CDR3 nucleotide sequence: TGTGCCAGCAGTGGGACTAGCGGGAGGGCCGGGGACACCGGGGAGCTGTTTTTT.

The chain employs TRBV28 and TRBJ2-7, with D perhaps TRBD1 or TRBD2 (5 bases each). With 5 bases removed from V and 6 bases from J, the gap between germline ends came to 20 bases. The CDR3 runs 15 residues. Germline V gives CDR1 MDHEN, CDR2 SYDVKM. The CDR3 DNA sequence: TGTGCCAGCAGTCCCCAGGGACGCCCCATTCCCGAGCAGTACTTC. It encodes CASSPQGRPIPEQYF.